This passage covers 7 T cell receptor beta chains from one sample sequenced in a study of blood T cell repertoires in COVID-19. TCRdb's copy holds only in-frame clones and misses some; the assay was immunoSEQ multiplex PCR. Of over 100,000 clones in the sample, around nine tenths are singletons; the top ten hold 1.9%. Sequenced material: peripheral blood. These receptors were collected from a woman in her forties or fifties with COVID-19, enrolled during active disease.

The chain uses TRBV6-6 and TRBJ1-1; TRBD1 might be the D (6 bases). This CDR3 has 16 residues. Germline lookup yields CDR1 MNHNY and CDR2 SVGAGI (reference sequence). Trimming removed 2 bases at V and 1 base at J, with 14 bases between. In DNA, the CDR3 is TGTGCCAGCAGTTACCTGATGGGGGCAGAGAACACTGAAGCTTTCTTT. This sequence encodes CASSYLMGAENTEAFF.

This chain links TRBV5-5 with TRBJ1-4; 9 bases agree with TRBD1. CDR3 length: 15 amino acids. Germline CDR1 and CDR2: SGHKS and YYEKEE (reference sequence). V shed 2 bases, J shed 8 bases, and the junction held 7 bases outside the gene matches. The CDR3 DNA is TGTGCCAGCAGCTTAACCGGGACAGGGAGAGAAAAACTGTTTTTT. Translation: CASSLTGTGREKLFF.

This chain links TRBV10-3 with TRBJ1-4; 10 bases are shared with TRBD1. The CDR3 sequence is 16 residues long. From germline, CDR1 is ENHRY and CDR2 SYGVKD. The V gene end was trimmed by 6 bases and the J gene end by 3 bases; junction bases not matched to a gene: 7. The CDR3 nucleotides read TGTGCCATCAGCAGGACAGGGGGTTCGGCTAATGAAAAACTGTTTTTT. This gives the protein CAISRTGGSANEKLFF.

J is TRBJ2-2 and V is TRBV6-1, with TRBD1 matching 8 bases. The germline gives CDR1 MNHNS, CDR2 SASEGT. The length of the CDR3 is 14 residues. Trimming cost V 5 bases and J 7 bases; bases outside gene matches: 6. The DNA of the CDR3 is TGTGCCAGCAGTTTTGACAGGGGATACGGGGAGCTGTTTTTT. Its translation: CASSFDRGYGELFF.

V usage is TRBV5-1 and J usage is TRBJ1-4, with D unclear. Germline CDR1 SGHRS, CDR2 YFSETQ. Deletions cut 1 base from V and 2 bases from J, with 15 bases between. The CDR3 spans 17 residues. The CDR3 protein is CASSLRSFATTNEKLFF. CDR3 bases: TGCGCCAGCAGCTTGCGGTCTTTCGCGACTACTAATGAAAAACTGTTTTTT.

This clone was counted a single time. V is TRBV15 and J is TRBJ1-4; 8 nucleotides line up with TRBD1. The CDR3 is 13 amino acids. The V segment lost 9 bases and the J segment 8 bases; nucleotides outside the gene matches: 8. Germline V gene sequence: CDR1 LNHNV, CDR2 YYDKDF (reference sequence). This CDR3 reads CATSRTGNEKLFF. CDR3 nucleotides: TGTGCCACTTCTAGGACAGGGAACGAAAAACTGTTTTTT.

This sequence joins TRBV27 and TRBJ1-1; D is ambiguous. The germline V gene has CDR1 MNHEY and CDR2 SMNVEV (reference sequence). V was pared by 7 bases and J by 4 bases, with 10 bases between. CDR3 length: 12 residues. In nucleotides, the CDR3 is TGTGCCAGCAAGCTCATCGGCACTGAAGCTTTCTTT. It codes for CASKLIGTEAFF.